Each of the 27 T cell receptor beta chains below was sequenced from the same sample in a study of lymphopenia after photon versus proton radiotherapy. Generated by immunoSEQ multiplex PCR, the TCRdb table keeps only in-frame clones and is missing some. In the table there are 35,000 to 45,000 clones, approximately 80% of which are singletons. The starting material was peripheral blood, obtained from a patient treated with proton-based radiotherapy. All receptors come from a woman between 65 and 79 years old with pancreatic cancer.

The chain carries TRBV2 and TRBJ2-1; 7 nucleotides line up with TRBD2. This CDR3 has 14 residues. J lost 6 bases, V lost 9 bases, and 11 bases had no gene match. Germline CDR1 and CDR2: SNHLY and FYNNEI. The CDR3 DNA reads TGTGCCAGTATGGGACTACCAACCACCAATGAGCAGTTCTTC. This sequence encodes CASMGLPTTNEQFF.

J is TRBJ2-6 and V is TRBV2; the D gene is possibly TRBD2 (6 bases). The germline V and J ends were trimmed by 6 bases and 2 bases, with 17 bases remaining between them. The length of the CDR3 is 17 residues. Germline V CDR1 and CDR2: SNHLY, FYNNEI. This chain's CDR3 is CASSGGAGRPGANVLTF. The CDR3 nucleotides are TGTGCCAGCAGCGGGGGTGCAGGGCGGCCTGGGGCCAACGTCCTGACTTTC.

V and J are TRBV7-9 and TRBJ2-5; D is unclear. Near its end, the DNA agrees better with TRBJ2-7, so the J call may be wrong. The CDR3 is made up of 12 amino acids. Germline CDR1 and CDR2: SEHNR and FQNEAQ (reference sequence). CDR3 nucleotide sequence: TGTGCCAGCAGCTTTGACGACTACGAGCAGTACTTC. Protein sequence: CASSFDDYEQYF.

The chain employs TRBV7-9 and TRBJ1-3; no firm D call. Per germline, CDR1 SEHNR and CDR2 FQNEAQ (reference sequence). This CDR3 has 15 residues. V was trimmed by 3 bases and J by 0 bases, leaving 9 bases between them. This CDR3 is CASSFYESSGNTIYF. The CDR3, as DNA: TGTGCCAGCAGCTTTTACGAAAGCTCTGGAAACACCATATATTTT. The whole variable domain, filled in from reference TRBV7-9 and TRBJ1-3, reads DTGVSQNPRHKITKRGQNVTFRCDPISEHNRLYWYRQTLGQGPEFLTYFQNEAQLEKSRLLSDRFSAERPKGSFSTLEIQRTEQGDSAMYLCASSFYESSGNTIYFGEGSWLTVV.

The chain recombines TRBV9 with TRBJ2-7; D is unclear. Looked up from germline, CDR1 is SGDLS and CDR2 is YYNGEE. V was pared by 0 bases and J by 0 bases, with 10 bases between. The CDR3 has 15 amino acids. The CDR3 DNA reads TGTGCCAGCAGCGTAGGGCTCGACCCCTCCTACGAGCAGTACTTC. Its protein product is CASSVGLDPSYEQYF.

V gene TRBV28 combines with J gene TRBJ2-7, with D perhaps being TRBD1 or TRBD2 (6 bases each). The CDR3 is 14 residues long. Trimming took off 5 bases at V and 7 bases at J, with 18 bases between the two ends. Germline V lookup: CDR1 MDHEN, CDR2 SYDVKM. CDR3 in amino acids: CASSPDGRRGEQYF. The CDR3 region has the DNA TGTGCCAGCAGTCCGGACGGGCGGAGGGGGGAGCAGTACTTC.

This clone was observed a handful of times. The rearrangement links TRBV5-1 to TRBJ2-1, with D maybe TRBD2 (5 bases). The V gene's germline CDR1 is SGHRS and CDR2 YFSETQ. The CDR3 extends over 12 amino acids. V dropped 1 base and J dropped 9 bases, with 8 bases sitting between them. For the CDR3, the DNA is TGCGCCAGCAGCTTGAATGAGGGTGAGCAGTTCTTC. It specifies CASSLNEGEQFF.

The chain combines TRBV4-1 with TRBJ1-2, with TRBD1 as a possible D gene (5 bases). V lost 0 bases to trimming and J lost 4 bases, with 21 bases between them. CDR3 size: 18 residues. The V gene's germline CDR1 is MGHRA and CDR2 YSYEKL. The CDR3 region has the DNA TGCGCCAGCAGCCAAGATCCCGCCGGCGGGAGGGGAGTCTATGGCTACACCTTC. Translating it yields CASSQDPAGGRGVYGYTF.

V is TRBV2 and J is TRBJ2-3; D uncertain. The CDR3 has 13 amino acids. V lost 6 bases and J lost 5, with 12 bases in between. Germline V lookup: CDR1 SNHLY, CDR2 FYNNEI. The CDR3 here is CASRGRPIDTQYF. CDR3 nucleotides: TGTGCCAGCAGGGGCAGACCGATAGATACGCAGTATTTT.

The rearrangement links TRBV5-4 to TRBJ2-1, with 11 nucleotides matching TRBD2. The CDR3 runs to 17 residues. The J segment lost 5 bases and the V segment lost 5 bases, leaving 12 bases of the junction unmatched. Germline CDR1 and CDR2: SGHNT and YYREEE (reference sequence). The CDR3 bases are TGTGCCAGCAGTTCCGAAGTCCTAGCGGGAGGTAACAATGAGCAGTTCTTC. Translating gives CASSSEVLAGGNNEQFF.

As to this clone: Other DNA sequences in the sample encode the same CDR3. The rearrangement joins TRBV7-9 to TRBJ1-2, with a weak D call TRBD1 (5 bases). The ends were cut back, 5 bases at V and 4 bases at J, with 8 bases in the middle. CDR1 SEHNR and CDR2 FQNEAQ come from the germline V gene (reference sequence). The CDR3 has 12 residues. CDR3 protein: CASSLQGYGYTF. In DNA form, the CDR3 reads TGTGCCAGCAGCCTCCAGGGCTATGGCTACACCTTC. The full variable domain, rest sourced from reference TRBV7-9 and TRBJ1-2, is DTGVSQNPRHKITKRGQNVTFRCDPISEHNRLYWYRQTLGQGPEFLTYFQNEAQLEKSRLLSDRFSAERPKGSFSTLEIQRTEQGDSAMYLCASSLQGYGYTFGSGTRLTVV.

This chain joins TRBV18 and TRBJ2-5, with D unclear. CDR1 and CDR2 from the germline V gene are KGHSH and LQKENI. V was shortened by 1 base and J by 1 base, with 4 bases between the two germline ends. The CDR3 is 13 amino acids. The CDR3 loop reads CASSPRTQETQYF. The CDR3, as DNA: TGTGCCAGCTCACCACGGACCCAAGAGACCCAGTACTTC.

V usage is TRBV29-1 and J usage is TRBJ2-2; D gene ambiguous. Germline V gene data show CDR1 as SQVTM and CDR2 as ANQGSEA. Deletions cut 2 bases from V and 4 bases from J, with 8 bases between. The CDR3 totals 13 residues. The CDR3 DNA is TGCAGCGTTGAAAATTGGGTCACCGGGGAGCTGTTTTTT. The encoded protein is CSVENWVTGELFF.

The rearrangement links TRBV30 to TRBJ2-3; 12 nucleotides line up with TRBD2. V trimming: 1 base; J trimming: 4 bases; junction bases outside the gene matches: 0. CDR1 and CDR2 from the germline V gene are GTSNPN and SVGIG (reference sequence). The CDR3 length is 14 residues. The CDR3 DNA reads TGTGCCTGGAGTGGACTAGCGGGGGCAGATACGCAGTATTTT. Translated: CAWSGLAGADTQYF.

V is TRBV11-2 and J is TRBJ1-1; 7 bases are a match to TRBD1. V lost 5 bases to trimming and J lost 7 bases; unmatched junction nucleotides: 7. CDR1 and CDR2 from the germline V gene are SGHAT and FQNNGV. This CDR3 region has 13 residues. In DNA, the CDR3 is TGTGCCAGCAGCCTCCGGGACAGCCTTGAAGCTTTCTTT. Translated: CASSLRDSLEAFF.

V and J are TRBV11-3 and TRBJ2-7, with TRBD1 matching over 7 bases. With 4 bases clipped from V and 2 bases from J, the junction kept 8 bases outside the gene matches. Germline-derived CDR1 and CDR2 are SGHNT and YENEEA. There are 15 residues in the CDR3. The CDR3 nucleotides are TGTGCCAGCAGCTCCGCCAGGGGGTTCGCCTACGAGCAGTACTTC. Protein: CASSSARGFAYEQYF.

J is TRBJ1-1 and V is TRBV11-2, with D perhaps matching TRBD1 (6 bases). The CDR3 spans 13 residues. Germline-derived CDR1 and CDR2 are SGHAT and FQNNGV. V lost 5 bases to trimming and J lost 5 bases, with 12 bases between them. The CDR3 nucleotides read TGTGCCAGCAGCAACAGGGTAAGGACTGAAGCTTTCTTT. Translation: CASSNRVRTEAFF. Supplemented by reference TRBV11-2 and TRBJ1-1, the full variable domain reads EAGVAQSPRYKIIEKRQSVAFWCNPISGHATLYWYQQILGQGPKLLIQFQNNGVVDDSQLPKDRFSAERLKGVDSTLKIQPAKLEDSAVYLCASSNRVRTEAFFGQGTRLTVV.

The chain is built from TRBV19 and TRBJ2-2, with D perhaps TRBD1 or TRBD2 (5 bases each). This CDR3 contains 18 residues. CDR1 LNHDA and CDR2 SQIVND come from the germline V gene (reference sequence). V lost 5 bases and J lost 6, with 25 bases in between. The CDR3 sequence: CASSSQNTGTLSPGELFF. CDR3 sequence (DNA): TGTGCCAGTAGTTCCCAGAATACCGGGACCCTAAGCCCCGGGGAGCTGTTTTTT.

V usage is TRBV5-8 and J usage is TRBJ1-5; D is unresolved. Germline CDR1 SGHTS, CDR2 YDEGEE. The CDR3 consists of 15 residues. Trimming pared 4 bases from V and 3 bases from J, leaving 14 bases between. CDR3 residues: CASSPEVGFNQPQHF. DNA for the CDR3: TGTGCCAGCAGCCCCGAGGTTGGGTTCAATCAGCCCCAGCATTTT.

This chain joins TRBV5-6 and TRBJ1-4; D unresolved. The CDR3 contains 16 residues. Trimming stripped 0 bases from V and 0 bases from J, with 9 bases between. From germline, CDR1 is SGHDT and CDR2 YYEEEE. CDR3 amino acids: CASSLGTVTTNEKLFF. Written as DNA, the CDR3 is TGTGCCAGCAGCTTGGGAACAGTGACAACTAATGAAAAACTGTTTTTT.

This chain links TRBV7-6 with TRBJ2-7; D gene unclear. The CDR3 runs to 15 residues. CDR1 SGHVS and CDR2 FNYEAQ come from the germline V gene. Trimming removed 5 bases from V and 3 bases from J, with 17 bases in between. CDR3 DNA: TGTGCCAGCAGCGGAATCGGACGGAATCTCTACGAGCAGTACTTC. This sequence encodes CASSGIGRNLYEQYF.

The table lists this clone with a count of one. The chain carries TRBV9 and TRBJ2-7; tentative D call: TRBD2 (6 bases). The CDR3 totals 14 residues. Looked up from germline, CDR1 is SGDLS and CDR2 is YYNGEE. V was clipped by 4 bases and J by 4 bases, with 15 bases between them. The CDR3 DNA is TGTGCCAGCAGCCTCGGGCTAGCGACGTACGAGCAGTACTTC. Protein sequence: CASSLGLATYEQYF.

V is TRBV5-1 and J is TRBJ1-1, with D possibly TRBD1 on 6 matching bases. The CDR3 loop spans 15 amino acids. Deletions cut 4 bases from V and 4 bases from J, with 17 bases between. From germline, CDR1 is SGHRS and CDR2 YFSETQ. This CDR3 reads CASSQRQADVTEAFF. CDR3 DNA sequence: TGCGCCAGCAGCCAAAGACAGGCCGACGTCACTGAAGCTTTCTTT. The whole variable domain, remainder taken from reference TRBV5-1 and TRBJ1-1, is KAGVTQTPRYLIKTRGQQVTLSCSPISGHRSVSWYQQTPGQGLQFLFEYFSETQRNKGNFPGRFSGRQFSNSRSEMNVSTLELGDSALYLCASSQRQADVTEAFFGQGTRLTVV.

This clone was found once. The chain is built from TRBV30 and TRBJ2-3; D is ambiguous. There are 13 residues in the CDR3. V was trimmed by 0 bases and J by 4 bases, leaving 8 bases between them. Germline CDR1 and CDR2: GTSNPN and SVGIG (reference sequence). For the CDR3, the DNA is TGTGCCTGGAGTGTAGGGTGGGCAGATACGCAGTATTTT. It specifies CAWSVGWADTQYF.

This clone was detected only once. The chain recombines TRBV28 with TRBJ2-7; D is undetermined. The germline CDR1 and CDR2 sequences are MDHEN and SYDVKM. V gave up 10 bases and J gave up 3 bases, with 19 bases separating them. The CDR3 loop spans 14 amino acids. CDR3 nucleotides: TGTGCCACCCAGATCCAACTGATCAACTACGAGCAGTACTTC. Amino acids: CATQIQLINYEQYF.

The V call is TRBV21-1, the J call TRBJ1-2. TRBV21-1 is a pseudogene segment. The CDR3 is 14 residues long. The CDR3 region has the DNA TGTGCCAGCAGCAAACCAGAGATCAACTATGGCTACACCTTC. It encodes CASSKPEINYGYTF.

This clone was detected a few times. This sequence joins TRBV18 and TRBJ1-2; 7 bases agree with TRBD1. The CDR3 is made up of 14 amino acids. Trimming removed 6 bases from V and 2 bases from J; junction bases left unmatched: 6. Germline-derived CDR1 and CDR2 are KGHSH and LQKENI. CDR3 sequence (DNA): TGTGCCAGCTCCCCCACAGGGGAAAACTATGGCTACACCTTC. Amino acids: CASSPTGENYGYTF.